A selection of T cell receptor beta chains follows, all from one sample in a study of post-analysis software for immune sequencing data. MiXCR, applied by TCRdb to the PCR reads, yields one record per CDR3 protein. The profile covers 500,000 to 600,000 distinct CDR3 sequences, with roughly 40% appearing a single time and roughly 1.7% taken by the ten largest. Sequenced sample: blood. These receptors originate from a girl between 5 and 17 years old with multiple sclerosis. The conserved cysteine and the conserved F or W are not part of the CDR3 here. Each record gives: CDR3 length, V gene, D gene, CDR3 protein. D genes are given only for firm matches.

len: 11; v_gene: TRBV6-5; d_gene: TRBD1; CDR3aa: ASSFQGGTEAF
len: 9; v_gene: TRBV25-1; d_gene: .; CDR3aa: ASRARDTQY
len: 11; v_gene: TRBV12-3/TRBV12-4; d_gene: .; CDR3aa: ASTHRDRGIQY
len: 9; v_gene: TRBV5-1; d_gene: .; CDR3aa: ASIFGNEQF
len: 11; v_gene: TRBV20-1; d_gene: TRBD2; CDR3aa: SAPGLARETQY
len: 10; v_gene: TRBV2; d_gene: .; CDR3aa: ASRQTSTEQY
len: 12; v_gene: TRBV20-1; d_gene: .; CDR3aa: SARASSKNEKLF
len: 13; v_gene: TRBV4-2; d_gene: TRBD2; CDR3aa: ASSQDRLAVNEQY
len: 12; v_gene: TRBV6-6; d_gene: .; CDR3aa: ATSSFSSSYEQY
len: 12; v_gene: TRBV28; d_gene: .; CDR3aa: ASSHRAASYEQY
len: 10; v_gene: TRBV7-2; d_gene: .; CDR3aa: ASSPNSDTQY
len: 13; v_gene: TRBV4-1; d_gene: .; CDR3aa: ASSSRDTEEYGAF
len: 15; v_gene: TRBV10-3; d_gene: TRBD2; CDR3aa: AISDPGLATITDTQY
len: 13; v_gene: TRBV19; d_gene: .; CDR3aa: ASSKTARSESGYT
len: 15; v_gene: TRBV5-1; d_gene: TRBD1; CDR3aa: ASSSRTGRSSYNEQF
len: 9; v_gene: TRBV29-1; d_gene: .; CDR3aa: SVEQGGEQY
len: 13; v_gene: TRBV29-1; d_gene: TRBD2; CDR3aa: SVGGTSGREETQY